This T cell receptor beta chain was sequenced during a study of blood T cell repertoires in COVID-19. Study at large: Donors in the United States, Italy and Spain gave samples during acute or convalescent COVID-19.

This clone was seen a few times. Other DNA sequences in the sample encode the same CDR3. Profiled with immunoSEQ multiplex PCR; TCRdb holds only in-frame clones, not every one. The table shows a few hundred thousand clones, with about 88% occurring only once. The CDR3 is made up of 12 amino acids. Trimming took 2 bases from V and 6 from J, leaving 8 bases between them. The germline V gene has CDR1 SEHNR and CDR2 FQNEAQ (reference sequence). The sequencing sample was made of peripheral blood. The clonotype comes from a man in his fifties or sixties with COVID-19, enrolled during active disease. The chain employs TRBV7-9 and TRBJ2-7; no clear D gene. The CDR3 nucleotides read TGTGCCAGCAGCTTATCAGGCAGCGAGCAGTACTTC. It encodes CASSLSGSEQYF.